Listed here are 15 T cell receptor beta chains from one sample, sequenced in a study of blood T cell repertoires in COVID-19. Libraries were prepared by immunoSEQ multiplex PCR; TCRdb keeps only in-frame clonotypes and omits some of them. The sample lists around 170,000 clones; approximately 87% were seen once. The sequencing input was peripheral blood. The receptors here all came from a woman in her seventies with acute or convalescent COVID-19.

V and J are TRBV18 and TRBJ2-6; tentatively, D is TRBD2 (5 bases). Germline V lookup: CDR1 KGHSH, CDR2 LQKENI. V lost 5 bases, J lost 0 bases, and 5 bases lay in between. CDR3 length: 14 amino acids. The CDR3 here is CASSTSSGANVLTF. The CDR3 DNA follows: TGTGCCAGCTCAACTAGCTCTGGGGCCAACGTCCTGACTTTC.

The gene calls are TRBV7-2 and TRBJ1-3, with no clear D. The CDR3 loop spans 15 amino acids. CDR1 and CDR2 (germline): SGHTA, FQGNSA. V dropped 4 bases and J dropped 0 bases, with 10 bases sitting between them. The CDR3 DNA is TGTGCCAGCAGCTCTCAGACGGGCTCTGGAAACACCATATATTTT. Its translation is CASSSQTGSGNTIYF. The variable domain in full, with the rest retrieved from reference TRBV7-2 and TRBJ1-3, is GAGVSQSPSNKVTEKGKDVELRCDPISGHTALYWYRQSLGQGLEFLIYFQGNSAPDKSGLPSDRFSAERTGGSVSTLTIQRTQQEDSAVYLCASSSQTGSGNTIYFGEGSWLTVV.

J is TRBJ2-2 and V is TRBV5-1; 7 nucleotides line up with TRBD2. The CDR3 sequence is 18 residues long. CDR1 is SGHRS, CDR2 YFSETQ, per germline. J was trimmed by 7 bases and V by 4 bases; bases with no gene match: 19. CDR3 loop: CASSRDPGAGVSGGELFF. CDR3 DNA: TGCGCCAGCAGCCGTGACCCTGGGGCGGGAGTGTCTGGCGGGGAGCTGTTTTTT.

The V and J genes are TRBV27 and TRBJ1-5, with D maybe TRBD1 (5 bases). Germline CDR1 reads MNHEY; CDR2 reads SMNVEV (reference sequence). Trimming pared 5 bases from V and 2 bases from J, leaving 13 bases between. The CDR3 runs to 15 residues. In nucleotides, the CDR3 is TGTGCCAGCAGTCCCCCGGGGGTCCGCAATCAGCCCCAGCATTTT. Translated: CASSPPGVRNQPQHF.

The chain uses TRBV12-3 or TRBV12-4 and TRBJ2-5; D unresolved. V was clipped by 7 bases and J by 2 bases, with 5 bases between them. The CDR3 consists of 11 residues. The CDR3 nucleotides read TGTGCCAGCATCCTTCAAGAGACCCAGTACTTC. Protein product: CASILQETQYF.

The rearrangement links TRBV4-3 to TRBJ1-3; D not resolved. Germline values: CDR1 LGHNA, CDR2 YSLEER. This CDR3 has 15 amino acids. V lost 0 bases to trimming and J lost 4 bases, with 10 bases between them. The CDR3 reads CASSQDLGDGNTIYF. The CDR3 coding sequence is TGCGCCAGCAGCCAAGATTTGGGAGACGGAAACACCATATATTTT.

The chain has TRBV9 and TRBJ2-2; 10 nucleotides align to TRBD2. Trimming took 3 bases from V and 7 from J; bases not matched to a gene: 6. The CDR3 sequence is 15 residues long. Germline CDR1 reads SGDLS; CDR2 reads YYNGEE. In DNA, the CDR3 is TGTGCCAGCAGCGGGCCTAGCGGGAGTATCGGGGAGCTGTTTTTT. Translating it yields CASSGPSGSIGELFF.

CDR3 in amino acids: CASSARTLLVDEQYF. The CDR3 bases are TGTGCCAGCAGCGCCCGGACTCTTTTAGTGGACGAGCAGTACTTC. The chain combines TRBV3-1 (or the pseudogene TRBV3-2) with TRBJ2-7; TRBD2 is a possible D gene (5 bases). The V gene's germline CDR1 is LGHDT and CDR2 YNNKEL (reference sequence). The CDR3 consists of 15 residues. V gave up 5 bases and J gave up 5 bases, with 19 bases separating them.

This chain links TRBV20-1 with TRBJ1-4; D is perhaps TRBD1 (5 bases). The CDR3 covers 14 residues. CDR1 and CDR2 (germline): DFQATT, SNEGSKA (reference sequence). The V gene lost 3 bases and the J gene lost 8 bases, with 16 bases spanning the gap. CDR3 nucleotide sequence: TGCAGTGCTAGTGTCAGGGTGTTAGGCGAAAAACTGTTTTTT. Its translation is CSASVRVLGEKLFF.

This sequence joins TRBV25-1 and TRBJ2-7; 10 bases align to TRBD2. Trimming took 9 bases from V and 5 from J; bases not matched to a gene: 13. Germline V gene sequence: CDR1 MGHDK, CDR2 SYGVNS. This CDR3 region has 15 residues. CDR3 sequence reads: CASDGGLAGVNEQYF. CDR3 bases: TGTGCCAGTGATGGAGGGCTAGCGGGAGTAAACGAGCAGTACTTC.

The chain carries TRBV5-1 and TRBJ2-3, with TRBD2 identical over 14 bases. The CDR3 totals 17 residues. V dropped 3 bases and J dropped 3; count of bases not matched to a gene: 6. From germline, CDR1 is SGHRS and CDR2 YFSETQ. Here the CDR3 reads CASSSGTSGSVTDTQYF. CDR3 coding DNA: TGCGCCAGCAGCTCCGGGACTAGCGGGAGTGTGACAGATACGCAGTATTTT.

The V and J genes are TRBV10-3 and TRBJ2-7, with TRBD1 matching 9 bases. The V gene end was trimmed by 5 bases and the J gene end by 2 bases; junction bases not matched to a gene: 7. The CDR3 covers 15 residues. Germline lookup yields CDR1 ENHRY and CDR2 SYGVKD. CDR3 nucleotides: TGTGCCATCAGTCTAACAGGGGGCAGGACCTACGAGCAGTACTTC. Amino acid sequence: CAISLTGGRTYEQYF.

This chain links TRBV5-5 with TRBJ2-7; 7 nucleotides line up with TRBD2. This CDR3 is 14 amino acids long. Trimming removed 4 bases from V and 7 bases from J; junction bases left unmatched: 11. Germline CDR1 is SGHKS and CDR2 is YYEKEE (reference sequence). The chain's CDR3 is CASSPRGGAREQYF. Here the CDR3 DNA reads TGTGCCAGCAGCCCCCGGGGAGGGGCAAGGGAGCAGTACTTC.

The rearrangement links TRBV7-2 to TRBJ1-2, with D unresolved. V was trimmed by 1 base and J by 7 bases, leaving 7 bases between them. Per germline, CDR1 SGHTA and CDR2 FQGNSA. CDR3 length: 12 amino acids. CDR3 amino acids: CASSLDGFGYTF. CDR3 sequence (DNA): TGTGCCAGCAGCTTAGACGGTTTTGGCTACACCTTC.

The chain has TRBV13 and TRBJ1-3; D remains unclear. This CDR3 contains 15 residues. Germline V gives CDR1 PRHDT, CDR2 FYEKMQ (reference sequence). The germline V and J ends were trimmed by 5 bases and 2 bases, with 13 bases remaining between them. The CDR3 bases are TGTGCCAGCAGCCTACAACTTGCGGCTGGAAACACCATATATTTT. Translated, it gives CASSLQLAAGNTIYF.